These 5 T cell receptor beta chains came from one sample sequenced in a study of T cell responses to AZD1222 COVID-19 vaccine. The table came from immunoSEQ multiplex PCR; TCRdb's copy has only in-frame clones and leaves some out. The sample includes 200,000 or so clones, about nine tenths seen only once; the top ten take 6.1%. This material consisted of peripheral blood, taken on day 0 of AZD1222 vaccination. These receptors all stem from an adult in good health.

The chain combines TRBV11-2 with TRBJ2-7; 11 bases align to TRBD2. After removal of 2 bases from V and 3 bases from J, the junction contained 6 bases not matched to a gene. Per the germline V gene, CDR1 is SGHAT and CDR2 is FQNNGV. The CDR3 is 16 amino acids. CDR3 DNA sequence: TGTGCCAGCAGCTTACTGGGACTAGCGGCATACTACGAGCAGTACTTC. Amino acid sequence: CASSLLGLAAYYEQYF.

V gene TRBV24-1 combines with J gene TRBJ2-3; D is undetermined. CDR3 size: 12 residues. The germline V gene encodes CDR1 KGHDR and CDR2 SFDVKD. The V end lost 4 bases, the J end lost 2 bases, and 3 bases lay between the germline ends. For the CDR3, the DNA is TGTGCCACCAGTGACGCCACAGATACGCAGTATTTT. It encodes CATSDATDTQYF.

This chain links TRBV6-1 with TRBJ1-6, with D unclear. Germline values: CDR1 MNHNS, CDR2 SASEGT. The CDR3 is 16 amino acids. Trimming stripped 2 bases from V and 6 bases from J, with 14 bases between. This CDR3 is CASSERRRTINSPLHF. CDR3 sequence (DNA): TGTGCCAGCAGTGAAAGACGTCGTACAATTAATTCACCCCTCCACTTT.

The gene calls are TRBV28 and TRBJ1-2; TRBD1 is a possible D gene (5 bases). Deletions cut 5 bases from V and 5 bases from J, with 15 bases between. CDR1 MDHEN and CDR2 SYDVKM come from the germline V gene. The CDR3 extends over 14 amino acids. Here the CDR3 reads CASSTVGAGYGYTF. CDR3 coding DNA: TGTGCCAGCAGTACAGTCGGGGCTGGGTATGGCTACACCTTC.

The V gene is TRBV5-4, the J gene TRBJ2-6; D is unresolved. V lost 4 bases to trimming and J lost 0 bases, with 11 bases between them. Germline loops: CDR1 SGHNT, CDR2 YYREEE (reference sequence). CDR3 length: 16 residues. This CDR3 is CASSKDANSGANVLTF. The CDR3 region has the DNA TGTGCCAGCAGCAAAGACGCAAACTCTGGGGCCAACGTCCTGACTTTC.